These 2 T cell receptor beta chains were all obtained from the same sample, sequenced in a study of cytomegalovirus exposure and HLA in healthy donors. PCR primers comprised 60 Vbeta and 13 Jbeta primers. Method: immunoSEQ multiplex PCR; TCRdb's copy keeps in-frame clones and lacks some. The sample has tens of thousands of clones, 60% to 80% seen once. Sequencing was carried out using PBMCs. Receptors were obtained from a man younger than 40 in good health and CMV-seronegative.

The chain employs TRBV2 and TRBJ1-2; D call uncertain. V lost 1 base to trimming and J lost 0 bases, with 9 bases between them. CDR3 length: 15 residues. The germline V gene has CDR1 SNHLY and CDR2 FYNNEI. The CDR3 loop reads CASSEDSGANYGYTF. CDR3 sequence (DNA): TGTGCCAGCAGTGAAGACAGCGGAGCTAACTATGGCTACACCTTC.

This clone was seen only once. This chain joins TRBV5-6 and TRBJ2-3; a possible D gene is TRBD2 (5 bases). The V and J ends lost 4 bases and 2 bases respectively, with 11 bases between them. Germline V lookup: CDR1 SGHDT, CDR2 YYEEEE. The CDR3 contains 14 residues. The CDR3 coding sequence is TGTGCCAGCAGCCTTACCGGGGTCACAGATACGCAGTATTTT. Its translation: CASSLTGVTDTQYF.